These 10 T cell receptor beta chains were all obtained from the same sample, sequenced in a study of TET2 disruption in CD19-targeted CAR T cells. Sequenced by immunoSEQ multiplex PCR; TCRdb stores in-frame clones only, minus some. The listing records fewer than 30,000 clones. As to treatment: autologous CTL019 cells: CD19 CAR with 4-1BB and CD3 zeta domains. These TCRs' antigens remain unknown. The sequencing here drew on CD8- CAR+ T cells sorted from cultured blood T cells, taken for CD19 CAR T cell therapy. Subset given: CD8-negative CAR-positive T cells from the infusion product. The source is a man in his sixties or seventies with chronic lymphocytic leukemia.

With respect to this clone: Sequencing ends 3 residues short of the CDR3 end; the germline J gene provides the rest. This sequence joins TRBV6-4 and TRBJ1-5; D is undetermined. From germline, CDR1 is MRHNA and CDR2 SNTAGT. The length of the CDR3 is 13 residues. The ends were cut back, 3 bases at V and 3 bases at J, with 6 bases in the middle. The covered CDR3 bases are TGTGCCAGCAGTGAGTATCCCAATCAGCCC. It translates to CASSEYPNQP. The entire CDR3 sequence reads CASSEYPNQPQHF.

This chain's CDR3 is CASSQLGTGQETQYF. The sequenced part of the CDR3 DNA is TGCGCCAGCAGCCAACTGGGAACAGGCCAAGAGACC. This chain joins TRBV4-1 and TRBJ2-5, with D possibly matching TRBD1 (5 bases). The read ends 3 residues early relative to the CDR3; the germline J gene fills the gap. Trimming cost V 2 bases and J 1 base, with 11 bases left between them. Per germline, CDR1 MGHRA and CDR2 YSYEKL. This CDR3 is built from 15 residues.

With respect to this clone: The read is 3 residues too short to cover the CDR3 end, so that end is filled in from the germline J gene. The sample has other DNA sequences that encode this CDR3 too. The chain has TRBV16 and TRBJ1-3; 10 positions match TRBD1. The CDR3 contains 16 residues. Germline lookup yields CDR1 KGHSY and CDR2 FQNENV. V shed 5 bases, J shed 4 bases, and the junction held 8 bases outside the gene matches. The CDR3 bases that were read are TGTGCCAGCAGCGACATCGGGACAGGGGACGGAAACACC. Protein: CASSDIGTGDGNT. The whole CDR3 protein reads CASSDIGTGDGNTIYF.

In the case of this clone: Read sequence stops 3 residues before the CDR3 end, and the germline J gene provides the missing end. This rearrangement joins TRBV7-9 to TRBJ2-4, with D tentatively TRBD2 (5 bases). CDR1 SEHNR and CDR2 FQNEAQ come from the germline V gene (reference sequence). This CDR3 contains 11 residues. Here the CDR3 reads CASSNDYGQYF. CDR3 DNA (partial): TGTGCCAGCAGCAACGACTATGGT.

Regarding this clone: Sequencing ends 3 residues short of the CDR3 end; the germline J gene provides the rest. This chain joins TRBV2 and TRBJ2-5, with 8 bases identical to TRBD2. The V gene's germline CDR1 is SNHLY and CDR2 FYNNEI. There are 15 residues in the CDR3. The junction had 7 bases not matched to a gene; V was cut back by 1 base and J by 6 bases. CDR3 amino acids: CASSEDGTRGKTQYF. The sequenced part of the CDR3 DNA is TGTGCCAGCAGTGAAGATGGGACTAGAGGGAAGACC. The whole variable domain, filled in from reference TRBV2 and TRBJ2-5, reads EPEVTQTPSHQVTQMGQEVILRCVPISNHLYFYWYRQILGQKVEFLVSFYNNEISEKSEIFDDQFSVERPDGSNFTLKIRSTKLEDSAMYFCASSEDGTRGKTQYFGPGTRLLVL.

With respect to this clone: The read finishes 3 residues shy of the CDR3 end, and the germline J gene is used to complete it. This rearrangement joins TRBV7-6 to TRBJ1-2; TRBD1 matches 8 bases. This CDR3 is 16 amino acids long. The germline gives CDR1 SGHVS, CDR2 FNYEAQ. CDR3 in amino acids: CASSLVSDRGRDDYTF. The CDR3 bases that were read are TGTGCCAGCAGCTTAGTAAGCGACAGGGGAAGAGATGAC.

Comments on this clone: From the germline J gene comes the end of the CDR3, since the read stops 3 residues before it. The chain carries TRBV10-1 and TRBJ2-7; 7 nucleotides match TRBD1. CDR1 and CDR2 (germline): WNHNN, SYGVQD (reference sequence). The CDR3 length is 15 residues. After removal of 3 bases from V and 0 bases from J, the junction contained 5 bases not matched to a gene. The sequenced part of the CDR3 DNA is TGCGCCAGCAGTGAAGCGACAGGGAGCTCCTACGAG. Its protein product is CASSEATGSSYE. The entire CDR3 reads CASSEATGSSYEQYF.

The DNA read from the CDR3 is TGCGCCAGCATCCAGGGCCATAGCTCCTACGAG. Protein: CASIQGHSSYE. The entire CDR3 protein is CASIQGHSSYEQYF. The chain joins TRBV10-2 to TRBJ2-7, with a weak D call TRBD1 (5 bases). The read gets to within 3 residues of the CDR3 end, and the germline J gene fills in the rest. From germline, CDR1 is WSHSY and CDR2 SAAADI. The CDR3 runs 14 residues. V lost 7 bases to trimming and J lost 0 bases, with 13 bases between them.

Comments on this clone: Relative to the germline gene, one junction end is altered; a read error may explain this. The read is 3 residues too short to cover the CDR3 end, so that end is filled in from the germline J gene. The same CDR3 arises from other DNA sequences in this sample as well. The chain links TRBV10-2 to TRBJ1-3; a possible D gene is TRBD1 (6 bases). The CDR3 totals 16 residues. Germline CDR1 and CDR2: WSHSY and SAAADI. The CDR3 bases that were read are TGCGCCAGCAGTGAGTCCCAGGGGTTGACTGGAAACACT. Translating gives CASSESQGLTGNT. The full CDR3 is CASSESQGLTGNTIYF.

On this clone: The read terminates 3 residues before the CDR3 end, so the remaining end is supplied by the germline J gene. The sample holds other DNA sequences that translate to the same CDR3. The chain carries TRBV20-1 and TRBJ1-5; 7 bases map to TRBD1. CDR3 length: 16 residues. Germline CDR1 and CDR2: DFQATT and SNEGSKA (reference sequence). V gave up 3 bases and J gave up 4 bases; unmatched junction bases: 12. CDR3 residues: CSARDRRQGFNQPQHF. The part of the CDR3 DNA that was read is TGCAGTGCTAGGGATAGGCGACAGGGTTTTAATCAGCCC.